A selection of T cell receptor beta chains follows, all from one sample in a study of CD8+CD57+ T cells in acquired aplastic anemia. In TCRdb, the reads were re-called with MiXCR into one record per CDR3 protein. The table records roughly 240,000 distinct CDR3 sequences, more than 45% of them present only once. Sequencing input: sorted CD4+, CD8+, or CD8+CD57+ T cells (not recorded which) from PBMCs. These TCRs come from a human donor with aplastic anemia. CDR3s leave out the opening cysteine and the closing phenylalanine or tryptophan. Each record gives: J gene, V gene, CDR3 protein.

TRBJ2-3	TRBV6-6	ASSYLGRDTDTQY
TRBJ1-6	TRBV7-9	ASSYYGGNSPLH
TRBJ2-1	TRBV9	ASSAAGDEQF
TRBJ1-1	TRBV24-1	ATSGLTGSEAF
TRBJ1-1	TRBV2	ASSEEVAAEAF
TRBJ1-5	TRBV7-6	ASSQGAGQPQH
TRBJ1-1	TRBV29-1	SVLTGPNAEAF
TRBJ2-1	TRBV6-5	ARLTNNNEQF
TRBJ2-2	TRBV23-1	ASSEGPNRGAV
TRBJ2-7	TRBV7-9	ASSPALGQGSYEQY
TRBJ2-7	TRBV4-1	ASSQDRVNYEQY
TRBJ2-3	TRBV4-2	ASSPTTREVDTQY
TRBJ2-5	TRBV12-3/TRBV12-4	ASRRGTQETQY
TRBJ1-1	TRBV9	ASSVEPAGVTGTEAF
TRBJ1-4	TRBV18	ASSPTPTNEKLF
TRBJ2-5	TRBV2	ASRTRTVSEEQY
TRBJ2-7	TRBV9	ASSVEQGGNYEQY
TRBJ1-6	TRBV6-5	ASSYSDRGRSPLH
TRBJ1-1	TRBV18	ASSPDRESEAF
TRBJ2-1	TRBV20-1	SAPGLAGDPSYNEQF
TRBJ1-5	TRBV20-1	SARKLAGEYQPQH
TRBJ2-7	TRBV25-1	ASSPGGALSYEQC
TRBJ2-1	TRBV6-4	ASSDSKEGINEQF
TRBJ1-6	TRBV7-9	ASSLDLSGYNSPLH
TRBJ2-5	TRBV28	ASSFRTLPDETQY
TRBJ1-2	TRBV5-1	ASRRTGGGYT
TRBJ1-5	TRBV24-1	ATSGGTGSNQPQH
TRBJ2-1	TRBV15	ATSRGLAEVYNEQF
TRBJ2-3	TRBV24-1	ATSDPRTGDTDTQY
TRBJ2-7	TRBV10-3	AISADRGSYEQY
TRBJ2-2	TRBV7-8	AEHGGLYTGELF
TRBJ2-7	TRBV5-6	ASSEVGEGPYEQY
TRBJ2-2	TRBV2	ASEGLAGAGELF
TRBJ2-7	TRBV29-1	SVAGGVYEQY
TRBJ2-7	TRBV30	AWSESYEQY
TRBJ2-7	TRBV15	ATSRDRVVAGDEQY
TRBJ2-7	TRBV11-2	ASTETGGTAYEQY
TRBJ2-1	TRBV5-6	ASSAPGAYYNEQF
TRBJ2-5	TRBV9	ASSVQDSKETQY
TRBJ1-1	TRBV2	ANGRDRNTEAF
TRBJ2-2	TRBV12-3/TRBV12-4	ASSGGGRAEELF
TRBJ2-5	TRBV7-2	ASSLVETTTQY
TRBJ1-1	TRBV7-3	ASSLSGGNTEAF
TRBJ2-5	TRBV5-1	ASSLAGGDHGGVQETQY
TRBJ2-7	TRBV7-9	ASSSGTGLEEQY
TRBJ1-6	TRBV10-3	AISVRQGAGSPLH